This TCR beta chain stems from a study of blood T cell repertoires in COVID-19. The overall study: The study drew acute and convalescent COVID-19 samples from the United States, Italy and Spain. Sample material is recorded as cDNA or gDNA derived from T cells, B-cell-depleted T cells, or PBMCs.

As originally analysed: Amplification from reference gene primers served as the basis for estimated nucleated cell counts. The data were produced by immunoSEQ multiplex PCR, yet TCRdb's version contains in-frame clones alone and is incomplete. V and J calls and clone size come straight from that table; D and trimming were deduced from the DNA. The sample lists some 250,000 clones; approximately 90% were seen once. The CDR3 length is 13 residues. V lost 8 bases and J 6 bases, leaving 14 bases between the germline ends. Germline values: CDR1 MNHEY, CDR2 SMNVEV (reference sequence). Sequencing was carried out using peripheral blood. This receptor was taken from a woman aged 40 to 49 who had recovered from COVID-19. This sequence joins TRBV27 and TRBJ1-5; unclear D gene. CDR3 in amino acids: CASAWGEGQPQHF. CDR3 coding DNA: TGTGCCAGCGCCTGGGGAGAGGGTCAGCCCCAGCATTTT.